This TCR beta chain comes out of a study of CD8 T cells in ankylosing spondylitis. Study-wide points: The authors reported significant enrichment of disease-linked clones in matched ankylosing spondylitis synovial fluid. Disease-linked clones, CD8+, were relatively rare in peripheral blood. For ankylosing spondylitis blood, a TCR beta motif of seven to nine highly homologous variants appeared characteristic. Reports of some motif variants in reactive arthritis synovial fluid and blood predate this one.

TCRdb redid the calling of the 5' RACE reads with MiXCR, one entry per CDR3 protein. Of about 540,000 distinct CDR3 sequences in the sample, 12% were seen once. The CDR3 runs 14 residues. V gave up 3 bases and J gave up 2 bases, with 11 bases separating them. Germline V gene sequence: CDR1 MNHEY, CDR2 SMNVEV (reference sequence). This clonotype was counted a few times. The target antigen is unknown. This TCR came from a male donor with ankylosing spondylitis. The V call is TRBV27, the J call TRBJ2-7, with TRBD2 as a possible D gene (6 bases). The sequencing sample was made of blood, either unsorted or a sorted T cell fraction (not recorded which). CDR3 sequence reads: CASSFVAEAYEQYF. The CDR3 DNA reads as TGTGCCAGCAGTTTTGTAGCGGAAGCCTACGAGCAGTACTTC.